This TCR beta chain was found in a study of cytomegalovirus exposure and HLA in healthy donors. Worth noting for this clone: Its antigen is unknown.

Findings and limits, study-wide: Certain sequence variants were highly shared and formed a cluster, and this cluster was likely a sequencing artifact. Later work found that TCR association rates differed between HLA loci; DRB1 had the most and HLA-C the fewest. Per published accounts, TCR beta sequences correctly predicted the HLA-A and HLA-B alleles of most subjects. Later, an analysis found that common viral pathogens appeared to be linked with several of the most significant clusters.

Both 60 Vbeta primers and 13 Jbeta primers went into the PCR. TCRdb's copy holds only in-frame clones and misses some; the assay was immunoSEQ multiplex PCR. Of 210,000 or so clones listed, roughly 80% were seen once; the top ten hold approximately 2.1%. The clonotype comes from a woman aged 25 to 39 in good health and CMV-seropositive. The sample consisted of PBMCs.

The CDR3 sequence: CASSSEGGYTEAFF. CDR3 nucleotide sequence: TGCGCCAGCAGCTCAGAGGGCGGGTACACTGAAGCTTTCTTT. This chain connects TRBV5-1 to TRBJ1-1; unclear D gene. This CDR3 has 14 amino acids. V lost 3 bases and J lost 3, with 12 bases in between. Germline CDR1 reads SGHRS; CDR2 reads YFSETQ.